A single sample gave rise to the 20 T cell receptor beta chains below, sequenced in a study of shared clonotypes between healthy human individuals. Repertoires were generated with immunoSEQ multiplex PCR, while TCRdb's copy carries only in-frame clones and drops some. The sample includes about 2.3 million clones, about 92% of them seen just once. The material sequenced was naive CD4+ T cells from PBMCs. Subset described: CD45RA+ positively selected. Receptors were obtained from a man between 18 and 29 years old in good health. Some clones in this sample may be carry-over from other donors' samples.

The chain joins TRBV5-1 to TRBJ2-5; 7 nucleotides agree with TRBD1. The germline gives CDR1 SGHRS, CDR2 YFSETQ. This CDR3 has 13 amino acids. Trimming removed 1 base from V and 5 bases from J; junction bases left unmatched: 2. In nucleotides, the CDR3 is TGCGCCAGCAGCTTGACAGGGGCCGAGACCCAGTACTTC. This sequence encodes CASSLTGAETQYF.

V is TRBV7-2 and J is TRBJ2-1; perhaps TRBD2 as D (5 bases). Per germline, CDR1 SGHTA and CDR2 FQGNSA. V shed 2 bases and J shed 4 bases, with 12 bases lying between them. This CDR3 has 15 residues. The CDR3 coding sequence is TGTGCCAGCAGCTTATATAAAAGCGGTTACAATGAGCAGTTCTTC. Residues: CASSLYKSGYNEQFF. The full variable domain, completed using reference TRBV7-2 and TRBJ2-1, is GAGVSQSPSNKVTEKGKDVELRCDPISGHTALYWYRQSLGQGLEFLIYFQGNSAPDKSGLPSDRFSAERTGGSVSTLTIQRTQQEDSAVYLCASSLYKSGYNEQFFGPGTRLTVL.

This chain links TRBV25-1 with TRBJ1-6; unclear D gene. V was trimmed by 4 bases and J by 2 bases, leaving 6 bases between them. Germline CDR1 reads MGHDK; CDR2 reads SYGVNS. This CDR3 is built from 14 residues. The CDR3 loop is CASSATTYNSPLHF. The CDR3 DNA follows: TGTGCCAGCAGTGCGACGACCTATAATTCACCCCTCCACTTT.

The V gene is TRBV5-1, the J gene TRBJ2-1; no clear D gene. The CDR3 length is 13 residues. In germline, CDR1 is SGHRS, CDR2 YFSETQ. With 0 bases removed from V and 9 bases from J, the gap between germline ends came to 10 bases. CDR3: CASSLVLTTEQFF. As DNA, the CDR3 is TGCGCCAGCAGCTTGGTCTTGACGACTGAGCAGTTCTTC.

The CDR3: CASVPRLAGAAYEQYF. CDR3 sequence (DNA): TGTGCCAGCGTCCCCCGGCTAGCGGGGGCGGCCTACGAGCAGTACTTC. The genes are TRBV28 and TRBJ2-7, with 10 bases aligning to TRBD2. The V gene's germline CDR1 is MDHEN and CDR2 SYDVKM. The CDR3 runs to 16 residues. The V segment lost 8 bases and the J segment 2 bases; nucleotides outside the gene matches: 12.

In its sample, this clone was seen once. The V call is TRBV6-6, the J call TRBJ2-7, with TRBD1 matching over 8 bases. Germline loops: CDR1 MNHNY, CDR2 SVGAGI (reference sequence). V was pared by 0 bases and J by 3 bases, with 7 bases of the junction left unmatched. The CDR3 is 16 amino acids. In nucleotides, the CDR3 is TGTGCCAGCAGTTACTCGTCGGGACAGGTTAACTACGAGCAGTACTTC. Encoded protein: CASSYSSGQVNYEQYF.

Here the CDR3 DNA reads TGTGCCACCAGCAAAGAGCCGATACCAACTAATGAAAAACTGTTTTTT. Amino acids: CATSKEPIPTNEKLFF. The chain carries TRBV15 and TRBJ1-4; D is uncertain. Per the germline V gene, CDR1 is LNHNV and CDR2 is YYDKDF (reference sequence). The ends were cut back, 4 bases at V and 0 bases at J, with 12 bases in the middle. The CDR3 has 16 residues.

The rearrangement uses TRBV28 and TRBJ1-1; a weak D match, TRBD1 (6 bases). This CDR3 spans 14 amino acids. Trimming left V 6 bases short and J 1 base short, with 12 bases between. The germline V gene has CDR1 MDHEN and CDR2 SYDVKM. Here the CDR3 reads CASRFGGRNTEAFF. CDR3 bases: TGTGCCAGCAGGTTCGGGGGCAGGAACACTGAAGCTTTCTTT. The full variable domain, in which reference TRBV28 and TRBJ1-1 provide the parts outside the CDR3, is DVKVTQSSRYLVKRTGEKVFLECVQDMDHENMFWYRQDPGLGLRLIYFSYDVKMKEKGDIPEGYSVSREKKERFSLILESASTNQTSMYLCASRFGGRNTEAFFGQGTRLTVV.

This clone was recorded once. The CDR3 bases are TGTGCCAGCAAATCCCGGGGGGGGCTCGCTTTCTTT. Its translation: CASKSRGGLAFF. This chain connects TRBV6-5 to TRBJ1-1; D is perhaps TRBD1 (6 bases). Germline V gene sequence: CDR1 MNHEY, CDR2 SVGAGI. Trimming pared 7 bases from V and 11 bases from J, leaving 17 bases between. This CDR3 comprises 12 residues.

The chain combines TRBV11-2 with TRBJ1-1, with no clear D. This CDR3 has 14 amino acids. Trimming left V 3 bases short and J 0 bases short, with 8 bases between. Germline-derived CDR1 and CDR2 are SGHAT and FQNNGV. DNA of the CDR3: TGTGCCAGCAGCTTCGGATTCATGAACACTGAAGCTTTCTTT. It codes for CASSFGFMNTEAFF. The variable domain in full, with the rest retrieved from reference TRBV11-2 and TRBJ1-1, is EAGVAQSPRYKIIEKRQSVAFWCNPISGHATLYWYQQILGQGPKLLIQFQNNGVVDDSQLPKDRFSAERLKGVDSTLKIQPAKLEDSAVYLCASSFGFMNTEAFFGQGTRLTVV.

Comment on this clone: At one of its ends the junction is not consistent with the germline gene, which may arise from a read error. The chain couples TRBV6-6 to TRBJ1-1; D gene unclear. The germline V gene has CDR1 MNHNY and CDR2 SVGAGI (reference sequence). CDR3 size: 13 residues. CDR3 in DNA: TGTGCCAGCAGGCTCGAAATGAACGCTGAAGCTTTCTTT. This codes for CASRLEMNAEAFF.

The chain is built from TRBV7-9 and TRBJ2-3; D not resolved. The CDR3 consists of 13 residues. Germline V gives CDR1 SEHNR, CDR2 FQNEAQ (reference sequence). V lost 4 bases to trimming and J lost 6 bases, with 11 bases between them. The CDR3 spells CASSSSRPDTQYF. CDR3 nucleotides: TGTGCCAGCAGCTCAAGTAGGCCTGATACGCAGTATTTT.

The V gene is TRBV7-9, the J gene TRBJ2-7; no firm D call. This CDR3 spans 15 amino acids. Germline V gene sequence: CDR1 SEHNR, CDR2 FQNEAQ (reference sequence). With 5 bases removed from V and 2 bases from J, the gap between germline ends came to 16 bases. CDR3 region: CASSHMTTTPYEQYF. For the CDR3, the DNA is TGTGCCAGCAGCCACATGACAACGACCCCCTACGAGCAGTACTTC.

The chain has TRBV6-4 and TRBJ1-5; D remains unclear. The CDR3 contains 16 residues. V lost 10 bases and J lost 3, with 22 bases in between. CDR1 MRHNA and CDR2 SNTAGT come from the germline V gene. This chain's CDR3 is CANSLPYHSHNQPQHF. CDR3 sequence (DNA): TGTGCCAACTCACTCCCCTATCACAGCCACAATCAGCCCCAGCATTTT.

V and J are TRBV29-1 and TRBJ2-3; D is possibly TRBD1 (6 bases). The CDR3 sequence is 14 residues long. CDR1 is SQVTM and CDR2 is ANQGSEA in the germline V gene. V lost 7 bases and J lost 1, with 15 bases in between. Written as DNA, the CDR3 is TGCAGCGCGATCCTTAAGGGGGGCACAGATACGCAGTATTTT. Translating it yields CSAILKGGTDTQYF.

The J gene is TRBJ1-1, the V gene TRBV11-3; D is undetermined. Germline V lookup: CDR1 SGHNT, CDR2 YENEEA. Trimming pared 2 bases from V and 9 bases from J, leaving 10 bases between. The CDR3 is 12 amino acids. The CDR3 nucleotides are TGTGCCAGCAGCTTATTACGGTTTAAAGCTTTCTTT. It codes for CASSLLRFKAFF.

The rearrangement links TRBV2 to TRBJ1-1, with unresolved D. V lost 4 bases to trimming and J lost 3 bases, with 12 bases between them. The CDR3 spans 14 residues. The V gene's germline CDR1 is SNHLY and CDR2 FYNNEI. In DNA form, the CDR3 reads TGTGCCAGCAGTGGATTGACCGGTGACACTGAAGCTTTCTTT. Translation: CASSGLTGDTEAFF.

The V gene is TRBV6-1, the J gene TRBJ1-1; TRBD1 agrees at 10 bases. This CDR3 contains 14 residues. The V gene's germline CDR1 is MNHNS and CDR2 SASEGT. The ends lost 6 bases at V and 5 bases at J; junction bases unmatched: 6. Here the CDR3 DNA reads TGTGCCAGCAGGGGGACAGGGGTTTGGACTGAAGCTTTCTTT. It is translated as CASRGTGVWTEAFF.

CDR3 loop: CASSRGLAGNYNEQFF. The CDR3 DNA sequence: TGTGCCAGCAGCCGGGGACTAGCGGGCAACTACAATGAGCAGTTCTTC. The chain has TRBV7-9 and TRBJ2-1; 12 bases fit TRBD2. CDR1 SEHNR and CDR2 FQNEAQ come from the germline V gene (reference sequence). There are 16 residues in the CDR3. Losses at the gene ends were 5 bases for V and 3 bases for J; bases not matched to a gene: 5. Looking up the rest from reference TRBV7-9 and TRBJ2-1 gives the full variable domain: DTGVSQNPRHKITKRGQNVTFRCDPISEHNRLYWYRQTLGQGPEFLTYFQNEAQLEKSRLLSDRFSAERPKGSFSTLEIQRTEQGDSAMYLCASSRGLAGNYNEQFFGPGTRLTVL.

The rearrangement uses TRBV9 and TRBJ1-3; D uncertain. This CDR3 is built from 12 residues. V lost 3 bases, J lost 6 bases, and 7 bases lay in between. CDR1 is SGDLS and CDR2 is YYNGEE in the germline V gene. The CDR3 loop is CASSAHQNTIYF. CDR3 DNA sequence: TGTGCCAGCAGCGCCCACCAAAACACCATATATTTT.